This T cell receptor beta chain was captured in a study of Graves' ophthalmopathy and Graves' hyperthyroidism. This clonotype showed up many times. Excluded were patients with other autoimmune diseases, uncontrolled infections, pregnancy or lactation. The CDR3 is 16 amino acids. The junction had 9 bases not matched to a gene; V was cut back by 6 bases and J by 0 bases. CDR1 is MNHEY and CDR2 is SVGAGI in the germline V gene. RNA transcripts provided the template for amplifying TCR beta CDR3 regions. First-round RT-PCR relied on HTBI primers, and a second-round multiplex PCR came next. TCRdb analysed the multiplex PCR reads with MiXCR anew, one entry per CDR3 protein. The sample holds about 210,000 distinct CDR3 sequences; around 30% are singletons and the top ten take around 10%.

This receptor was identified in a man aged 50-60 years with Graves' ophthalmopathy. The chain joins TRBV6-5 to TRBJ1-1; 8 bases fit TRBD1. The sample consisted of peripheral blood. The CDR3 sequence is CASRPRPGQVNTEAFF. DNA for the CDR3: TGTGCCAGCAGGCCCAGGCCGGGACAGGTGAACACTGAAGCTTTCTTT.